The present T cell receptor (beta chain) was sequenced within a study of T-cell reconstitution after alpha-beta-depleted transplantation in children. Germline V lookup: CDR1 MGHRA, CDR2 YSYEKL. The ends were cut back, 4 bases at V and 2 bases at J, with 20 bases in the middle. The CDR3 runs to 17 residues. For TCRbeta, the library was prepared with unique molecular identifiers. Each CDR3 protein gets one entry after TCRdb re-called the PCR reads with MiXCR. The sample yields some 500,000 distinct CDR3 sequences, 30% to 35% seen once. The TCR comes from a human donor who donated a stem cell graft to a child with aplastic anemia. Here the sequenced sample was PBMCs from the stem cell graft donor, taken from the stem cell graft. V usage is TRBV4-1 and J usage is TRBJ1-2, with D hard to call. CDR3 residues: CASSPDPGQVNNYGYTF. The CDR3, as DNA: TGCGCCAGCAGCCCGGACCCCGGGCAGGTGAACAACTATGGCTACACCTTC.